Listed below are T cell receptor beta chains from one sample, sequenced in a study of blood T cell repertoires in COVID-19. Sequencing used immunoSEQ multiplex PCR; TCRdb keeps in-frame clones, though not all of them. The table includes about 230,000 clones, 75% to 90% detected once. Material for sequencing was peripheral blood. These receptors originate from a woman aged 65 to 85 with active or convalescent COVID-19. The CDR3 runs from the conserved cysteine through the conserved F or W. D genes are given only for firm matches. Clone size is stated in some rows and not others, as once, few, many or a class when expanded.

TRBV10-3	-	TRBJ1-2	-	15	TGTGCCATCAGTGTGGGTCTAGGGGTTAACTATGGCTACACCTTC	CAISVGLGVNYGYTF
TRBV5-5	TRBD1	TRBJ1-4	-	16	TGTGCCAGCAGCTACTCCTCGACAGGGGGAGGCGAAAAACTGTTTTTT	CASSYSSTGGGEKLFF
TRBV20-1	-	TRBJ1-1	many	14	TGCAGTGCTAGTAGTACAGGAGGGTGGACTGAAGCTTTCTTT	CSASSTGGWTEAFF
TRBV5-1	TRBD2	TRBJ2-3	-	16	TGCGCCAGCAGCTTGTACGCGGGGGGGATGCCCGATACGCAGTATTTT	CASSLYAGGMPDTQYF
TRBV11-2	TRBD1	TRBJ2-7	few	15	TGTGCCAGCAGCTCCTTACGGGGACAGGGCAACGAGCAGTACTTC	CASSSLRGQGNEQYF
TRBV5-1	TRBD1	TRBJ2-7	-	16	TGCGCCAGCAGCTTCATCCCGGGACAGGGAGAGGACGAGCAGTACTTC	CASSFIPGQGEDEQYF
TRBV5-1	-	TRBJ2-1	-	16	TGCGCCAGCAGCTTAGTGGAGGGTTCACTCTACAATGAGCAGTTCTTC	CASSLVEGSLYNEQFF
TRBV5-1	TRBD2	TRBJ2-3	-	20	TGCGCCAGCAGTTCCCGCGGTAGCGGGGGGGCCGCGTATAGCACAGATACGCAGTATTTT	CASSSRGSGGAAYSTDTQYF
TRBV7-2	-	TRBJ2-1	-	14	TGTGCCAGCAGCGACAGGCCTCTGGAGAATGAGCAGTTCTTC	CASSDRPLENEQFF
TRBV28	-	TRBJ2-3	-	14	TGTGCCAGCAGTTTAGACAGAAATTCAGATACGCAGTATTTT	CASSLDRNSDTQYF
TRBV7-2	TRBD1	TRBJ1-4	-	14	TGTGCCAGCAGCCGCCGACAGGGTCGGGAAAAACTGTTTTTT	CASSRRQGREKLFF
TRBV19	-	TRBJ1-4	-	16	TGTGCCAGTAGTATTTCTCCGTACTCCCGGGATGAAAAACTGTTTTTT	CASSISPYSRDEKLFF